Listed below are T cell receptor beta chains from one sample, sequenced in a study of blood T cell repertoires in COVID-19. Profiled with immunoSEQ multiplex PCR; TCRdb holds only in-frame clones, not every one. This table holds approximately 89,000 clones, roughly 80% found once. The sequencing input was peripheral blood. The receptors were sampled from a woman in her 70s with active or convalescent COVID-19. CDR3s include the opening cysteine and the closing phenylalanine or tryptophan. A D gene is named only where the DNA matches it firmly.

j_call d_call v_call cdr3_aa
TRBJ2-7 . TRBV19 CASSILDSLGTRAREQYF
TRBJ2-1 . TRBV18 CASSSYSSNEQFF
TRBJ2-4 TRBD2 TRBV7-2 CASSNSGGGIQYF
TRBJ1-3 . TRBV5-6 CASSLSYSGNTIYF
TRBJ2-6 . TRBV5-1 CASRPGVTGANVLTF
TRBJ2-5 TRBD2 TRBV24-1 CATSDTSGGFGTQYF
TRBJ1-1 TRBD1 TRBV19 CASSPRDRYEAFF
TRBJ2-7 TRBD2 TRBV11-2 CASSVSGGRNEQYF
TRBJ1-2 . TRBV4-3 CASSQGAGANYGYTF
TRBJ1-5 TRBD1 TRBV24-1 CATSDGTGIDQPQHF
TRBJ1-4 TRBD1 TRBV3-1/TRBV3-2 CASSQWDREGTNEKLFF
TRBJ2-7 TRBD2 TRBV20-1 CSASRSPSGGGVYEQYF
TRBJ2-7 . TRBV2 CASHRDSSYEQYF
TRBJ1-1 . TRBV10-2 CASRQLSDTEAFF
TRBJ2-5 TRBD2 TRBV7-9 CTSGGRETQYF
TRBJ2-1 . TRBV2 CASSPGPGEQFF
TRBJ1-2 . TRBV21-1 CASSLRLWMGAYGYTF
TRBJ1-1 . TRBV5-1 CASSLPLQGPLNTEAFF
TRBJ1-1 TRBD1 TRBV29-1 CSVKRTGEAFF
TRBJ1-6 . TRBV5-6 CASSYRSHSPLHF
TRBJ1-2 TRBD1 TRBV6-2/TRBV6-3 CASSRQGVARGYTF
TRBJ1-6 TRBD1 TRBV19 CASSMGQALPLHF
TRBJ2-3 . TRBV5-4 CASTPREAPSTDTQYF
TRBJ1-1 . TRBV2 CASKPLNTEAFF
TRBJ1-1 TRBD1 TRBV20-1 CSASRQGSLNTEAFF
TRBJ2-7 TRBD1 TRBV7-9 CASSSGTAAYEQYF
TRBJ2-7 TRBD1 TRBV6-2/TRBV6-3 CASSYRTGGTEQYF
TRBJ1-5 . TRBV27 CASSLEGQQPQHF
TRBJ2-1 TRBD1 TRBV11-3 CASSLGTGINNEQFF
TRBJ1-5 . TRBV9 CASSVTDRANQPQHF
TRBJ2-5 . TRBV7-2 CASSFSGEGTQYF
TRBJ1-6 . TRBV27 CASSTGFSPLHF
TRBJ1-2 . TRBV10-3 CAIMRIEGGYTF
TRBJ1-2 . TRBV29-1 CSVEDLGAVVNYGYTF
TRBJ2-7 TRBD1 TRBV19 CASRGQGARDEQYF
TRBJ2-5 . TRBV5-5 CASSLGVVETQYF
TRBJ1-1 . TRBV5-4 CASSPKGQRNTEAFF
TRBJ1-4 TRBD1 TRBV5-4 CASSLAEGQGLTNEKLFF
TRBJ1-2 . TRBV6-4 CASSATGGGYTF
TRBJ2-1 TRBD1 TRBV5-4 CASSSGQGAVQSYNEQFF
TRBJ2-7 . TRBV5-1 CASSFGTKSDEQYF
TRBJ2-1 . TRBV15 CATSSNYLEQFF